This T cell receptor (beta chain) was obtained from a study of T cell responses to AZD1222 COVID-19 vaccine (dated by TCRdb to the early 2020s). With respect to the entire study: AZD1222 recipients whose second dose came at about 4 weeks and those whose second dose came at about 12 weeks were combined into one group, since spike-specific TCR depth and breadth did not differ between the two schedules. TCR sequencing was performed for 230 to 250 trial participants, of whom around 200 were given two doses of AZD1222 and some 26 were given two doses of MenACWY control vaccine. Trial participants were enrolled by age into subgroups of 18-55, 56-69 and 70-plus years, and roughly 150, 30 and 60 TCR-sequenced participants, respectively, were included in these subgroups. Paper-wide results and their limitations: After two AZD1222 doses, both the breadth and the depth of spike-specific TCRs were significantly higher than at day 0 and than in MenACWY recipients. Conclusions about previously exposed vaccinees are limited, since just five to seven AZD1222 recipients were seropositive for SARS-CoV-2 at baseline. Because no day 14 peak-response samples were available, the repertoires could be characterized only after the peak T cell response. The 56-69-year group was small, and its depth increase did not reach significance, likely because of low power. Nearly half of unique spike-specific TCRs reportedly recognized epitopes outside regions mutated in the B.1.351 and B.1.1.7 variants. Vaccine-associated CD4 TCRs spanned the whole spike protein, with dominant responses in regions 160-218 and 743-854. Participants were mostly white British, with more females than males. The authors suggested clonal diversity may have been underestimated.

The CDR3 regions of human TCRbeta chains were analyzed by immunosequencing. The source study handled its data this way. TCRs in the repertoires were matched against a reference library of SARS-CoV-2-specific TCRs that had been generated with the MIRA antigen-specificity platform. Breadth was defined as the fraction of unique TCRs that were SARS-CoV-2-associated, and depth was defined as the fraction of total T cells that were SARS-CoV-2-associated. Using the MIRA data, each spike-specific TCR was mapped to the spike region that the TCR reacts to and placed in a CD4 or CD8 class. Log10-transformed breadth and depth values were compared by one-way ANOVA with Sidak's multiple comparisons tests. TCRdb obtained this table from immuneACCESS and retained in-frame rearrangements with V and J assigned. These tables miss some clones; where compared with another copy, unresolved V genes account for less than half of the shortfall, and the remainder is unexplained. V and J calls plus clone size are reproduced from that table; the DNA served to infer D and trimming. This sample lists about 120,000 clones; more than 75% were detected once. 6% to 8% of the sample rests with the top ten.

A distance of 12 bases separates the germline ends of V and J, which lose 5 bases and 7 bases respectively. Sequences LNHDA (CDR1) and SQIVND (CDR2) are obtained from the germline V gene (reference sequence). The CDR3 covers 13 residues, taking in both the cysteine and the phenylalanine. Only the CDR3 region is kept as DNA, spanning 39 bases read in frame from base 1. Comments on this clone: Its antigen is unknown. The input lacks base qualities; no much larger clone sits a single base away.

The sample's time point label, decoded: baseline before first vaccination. Vaccinee samples were obtained from the UK trials COV001 and COV002, which included a single-blind randomized controlled phase 2/3 trial of AZD1222 (ChAdOx1 nCoV-19) in healthy adults. For TCRbeta chain sequencing, PBMC samples were collected from trial participants at day 0 and at day 28 after the second dose. This TCR was recovered from an adult in good health. This sample comprised peripheral blood, obtained on day 0 of AZD1222 vaccination. In this chain, TRBV19 is recombined with TRBJ2-1, with the identity of the D gene unclear. The CDR3 region: CASSERAANEQFF. The nucleotides read TGTGCCAGTAGTGAACGGGCCGCAAATGAGCAGTTCTTC.